This T cell receptor beta chain is from a study of blood T cell repertoires in COVID-19. About the research overall: Researchers got acute and convalescent COVID-19 samples from the United States, Italy and Spain. PBMCs, B-cell-depleted T cells, or T cells were the source of the cDNA or gDNA that made up the material.

CDR1 and CDR2 from the germline V gene are SGHRS and YFSETQ. Trimming took off 0 bases at V and 0 bases at J, with 6 bases between the two ends. The CDR3 loop spans 15 amino acids. Sequencing used immunoSEQ multiplex PCR; TCRdb keeps in-frame clones, though not all of them. The sample has more than 65,000 clones; about four fifths are singletons. The sample comprised peripheral blood. The rearrangement joins TRBV5-1 to TRBJ2-2; weak D call: TRBD2 (6 bases). The receptor comes from a woman older than 75 with acute or convalescent COVID-19. CDR3 nucleotides: TGCGCCAGCAGCTTGGGGGGGGCGAACACCGGGGAGCTGTTTTTT. It is translated as CASSLGGANTGELFF.